This passage covers 27 T cell receptor beta chains from one sample sequenced in a study of T cell responses to AZD1222 COVID-19 vaccine (dated by TCRdb to the early 2020s). The time point label corresponds to: baseline before first vaccination. The library was generated by the immunoSEQ multiplex PCR assay. TCRdb provides this immuneACCESS table in a form limited to in-frame rearrangements. Some clones are lacking; in checked studies, under half of them reflect an unresolved V gene, and why the rest are absent is not known. This sample has some 99,000 clones in its table, and roughly 90% of those were observed once. Of the sample, about 5% is held by the ten largest clones. Sample: peripheral blood, taken on day 0 of AZD1222 vaccination. The receptors here all came from an adult in good health.

This chain joins TRBV20-1 and TRBJ2-1; D assignment may be TRBD1 or TRBD2 (5 bases each). With 6 bases removed from V and 9 bases from J, the gap between germline ends came to 12 bases. CDR1 is DFQATT, CDR2 SNEGSKA, per germline (reference sequence). This CDR3 has 11 residues. The CDR3, as DNA: TGCAGTGCCGAACTTGGGGGTGAGCAGTTCTTC. This gives the protein CSAELGGEQFF.

The chain joins TRBV12-3 or TRBV12-4 to TRBJ1-1; the D is unclear. V lost 3 bases and J lost 4, with 9 bases in between. This CDR3 contains 13 residues. DNA for the CDR3: TGTGCCAGCAGTTTCTCTGTCCCCACTGAAGCTTTCTTT. Translating it yields CASSFSVPTEAFF.

This clone was observed a handful of times. The chain joins TRBV7-9 to TRBJ2-7; possibly TRBD1 for D (5 bases). The V end lost 5 bases, the J end lost 6 bases, and 17 bases lay between the germline ends. In germline, CDR1 is SEHNR, CDR2 FQNEAQ (reference sequence). The CDR3 sequence is 14 residues long. The DNA of the CDR3 is TGTGCCAGCAGCAACCTCAGGGTTTCGGCCGAGCAGTACTTC. This sequence encodes CASSNLRVSAEQYF.

The chain carries TRBV10-3 and TRBJ1-1; 8 nucleotides agree with TRBD1. With V trimmed by 6 bases and J by 7 bases, 7 bases remained unmatched. The CDR3 spans 13 residues. Germline assignment: CDR1 ENHRY and CDR2 SYGVKD. CDR3 in amino acids: CAISDADRGEAFF. The CDR3 nucleotides read TGTGCCATCAGCGATGCCGACAGGGGTGAAGCTTTCTTT.

As DNA, the CDR3 is TGTGCCAGCAGCACCGACGGTATAAGCAATCAGCCCCAGCATTTT. It is translated as CASSTDGISNQPQHF. The chain has TRBV7-2 and TRBJ1-5, with D unclear. The length of the CDR3 is 15 residues. The germline V and J ends were trimmed by 5 bases and 1 base, with 12 bases remaining between them. CDR1 SGHTA and CDR2 FQGNSA come from the germline V gene.

This chain uses TRBV6-5 with TRBJ1-2; 10 bases map to TRBD1. The CDR3 spans 16 residues. From germline, CDR1 is MNHEY and CDR2 SVGAGI. Germline trimming cut 2 bases from V and 4 bases from J; bases unmatched to any gene: 7. The CDR3 DNA follows: TGTGCCAGCAGTTACACCGACCGGGACAGGGGCTATGGCTACACCTTC. It codes for CASSYTDRDRGYGYTF.

V and J are TRBV4-1 and TRBJ2-2; 8 bases line up with TRBD1. The CDR3 runs 16 residues. Unmatched junction bases numbered 5, after V lost 1 base and J lost 4 bases. Germline V lookup: CDR1 MGHRA, CDR2 YSYEKL. The CDR3 region is CASSQVGQGITGELFF. The CDR3, as DNA: TGCGCCAGCAGCCAAGTTGGACAGGGTATCACCGGGGAGCTGTTTTTT.

The count of this clone is one. This CDR3 is CASRPSGGLNTGELFF. The DNA for the CDR3 is TGTGCCAGCAGACCTTCCGGGGGCCTGAACACCGGGGAGCTGTTTTTT. The chain links TRBV7-2 to TRBJ2-2; the D call may be TRBD1 or TRBD2 (6 bases each). The V and J ends lost 6 bases and 1 base respectively, with 15 bases between them. The CDR3 spans 16 residues. The germline gives CDR1 SGHTA, CDR2 FQGNSA.

The V call is TRBV6-5, the J call TRBJ2-5; unclear D gene. V lost 2 bases and J lost 1, with 5 bases in between. Germline loops: CDR1 MNHEY, CDR2 SVGAGI. The CDR3 sequence is 13 residues long. The CDR3 sequence: CASSYTRQETQYF. CDR3 nucleotide sequence: TGTGCCAGCAGTTACACTCGCCAAGAGACCCAGTACTTC.

The chain recombines TRBV5-1 with TRBJ1-2, with D uncertain. Germline assignment: CDR1 SGHRS and CDR2 YFSETQ. V shed 0 bases and J shed 6 bases, with 15 bases lying between them. The length of the CDR3 is 15 residues. This CDR3 reads CASSLASVVSDGYTF. DNA for the CDR3: TGCGCCAGCAGCTTGGCCAGTGTAGTTTCGGATGGCTACACCTTC.

The CDR3 DNA reads as TGTGCCAGCAGCGCCGCCTGGGTGGATACGCAGTATTTT. Translating it yields CASSAAWVDTQYF. The J gene is TRBJ2-3, the V gene TRBV7-2; no firm D call. The V end was cut by 5 bases, the J end by 6 bases, with 12 bases between. Germline CDR1 SGHTA, CDR2 FQGNSA. The CDR3 length is 13 residues.

The chain carries TRBV23-1 and TRBJ1-1; a weak D match, TRBD1 (5 bases). TRBV23-1 is filed as an ORF, its function uncertain. The CDR3 consists of 15 residues. V was pared by 4 bases and J by 0 bases, with 12 bases between. The DNA for the CDR3 is TGCGCCAGCAGTCTTCGGGGGTTGATGAACACTGAAGCTTTCTTT. Translation: CASSLRGLMNTEAFF.

The CDR3 DNA follows: TGTGCCAGCTCACCGTTGGAGATTCAAAGGTACGAGCAGTACTTC. Protein: CASSPLEIQRYEQYF. The chain carries TRBV18 and TRBJ2-7; D call uncertain. Germline CDR1 KGHSH, CDR2 LQKENI. CDR3 length: 15 residues. V lost 3 bases and J 4 bases, leaving 16 bases between the germline ends.

The chain recombines TRBV2 with TRBJ2-3; D ambiguous. Germline CDR1 SNHLY, CDR2 FYNNEI. V gave up 2 bases and J gave up 4 bases, with 10 bases separating them. This CDR3 region has 14 residues. The CDR3 region is CASSESRSADTQYF. The CDR3 region has the DNA TGTGCCAGCAGTGAAAGTCGGAGTGCAGATACGCAGTATTTT.

V and J are TRBV7-9 and TRBJ2-3; D gene unclear. Trimming took off 3 bases at V and 3 bases at J, with 7 bases between the two ends. The CDR3 has 13 residues. Germline V lookup: CDR1 SEHNR, CDR2 FQNEAQ (reference sequence). The CDR3 loop reads CASSFVRTDTQYF. The CDR3 region has the DNA TGTGCCAGCAGCTTTGTGAGGACAGATACGCAGTATTTT. The variable domain in full, with the rest retrieved from reference TRBV7-9 and TRBJ2-3, is DTGVSQNPRHKITKRGQNVTFRCDPISEHNRLYWYRQTLGQGPEFLTYFQNEAQLEKSRLLSDRFSAERPKGSFSTLEIQRTEQGDSAMYLCASSFVRTDTQYFGPGTRLTVL.

J is TRBJ1-5 and V is TRBV7-8, with D perhaps TRBD1 (5 bases). The CDR3 spans 15 residues. Trimming pared 5 bases from V and 5 bases from J, leaving 16 bases between. Germline assignment: CDR1 SGHVS and CDR2 FQNEAQ. CDR3 sequence reads: CASSPNRWGDQPQHF. The CDR3 nucleotides read TGTGCCAGCAGCCCTAACCGCTGGGGCGATCAGCCCCAGCATTTT.

The chain links TRBV27 to TRBJ2-2, with D possibly called TRBD1 or TRBD2 (6 bases each). V was shortened by 4 bases and J by 1 base, with 16 bases between the two germline ends. Germline CDR1 and CDR2: MNHEY and SMNVEV (reference sequence). The CDR3 has 17 residues. CDR3 sequence (DNA): TGTGCCAGCAGTTCCGTCGGGGGCGCATTGAACACCGGGGAGCTGTTTTTT. This sequence encodes CASSSVGGALNTGELFF.

The J gene is TRBJ2-1, the V gene TRBV5-4; D uncertain. There are 13 residues in the CDR3. CDR1 and CDR2 from the germline V gene are SGHNT and YYREEE (reference sequence). Trimming took 3 bases from V and 3 from J, leaving 7 bases between them. CDR3 coding DNA: TGTGCCAGCAGCTGGACCGTCTACAATGAGCAGTTCTTC. Amino acids: CASSWTVYNEQFF.

The J gene is TRBJ2-7, the V gene TRBV3-1 (or the pseudogene TRBV3-2), with TRBD2 identical over 11 bases. CDR1 and CDR2 (germline): LGHDT, YNNKEL (reference sequence). V shed 4 bases and J 0 bases; nucleotides not matched to a gene: 2. The CDR3 is 15 residues long. The CDR3 is CASSPGLADSYEQYF. CDR3 sequence (DNA): TGTGCCAGCAGCCCGGGACTAGCGGACTCCTACGAGCAGTACTTC.

The chain couples TRBV11-2 to TRBJ2-5, with TRBD2 matching 9 bases. Trimming at V came to 5 bases and at J to 4 bases, leaving 14 bases not matched to a gene. In germline, CDR1 is SGHAT, CDR2 FQNNGV. The CDR3 is 17 residues long. CDR3: CASSPFPPLTSGETQYF. The CDR3 coding sequence is TGTGCCAGCAGCCCTTTCCCCCCTTTGACTAGCGGAGAGACCCAGTACTTC.

This clone was seen only a few times. The chain carries TRBV27 and TRBJ2-1; D is possibly TRBD1 (6 bases). The V gene's germline CDR1 is MNHEY and CDR2 SMNVEV (reference sequence). V gave up 1 base and J gave up 0 bases, with 10 bases separating them. There are 16 residues in the CDR3. The CDR3 is CASSLLGANSYNEQFF. The DNA for the CDR3 is TGTGCCAGCAGTTTATTGGGGGCCAACTCCTACAATGAGCAGTTCTTC.

The chain recombines TRBV4-2 with TRBJ2-1, with TRBD2 matching 12 bases. Germline CDR1 is LGHNA and CDR2 is YNFKEQ. This CDR3 has 16 residues. V was pared by 0 bases and J by 7 bases, with 4 bases of the junction left unmatched. The CDR3 loop reads CASSQDPGTSGNEQFF. In DNA form, the CDR3 reads TGTGCCAGCAGCCAAGATCCGGGGACTAGCGGGAATGAGCAGTTCTTC.

This clone was counted between two and nine times. The chain couples TRBV28 to TRBJ1-4; no reliable D call. Trimming took off 4 bases at V and 0 bases at J, with 0 bases between the two ends. CDR3 length: 12 residues. Germline V lookup: CDR1 MDHEN, CDR2 SYDVKM. The CDR3 bases are TGTGCCAGCAGTTCAACTAATGAAAAACTGTTTTTT. It specifies CASSSTNEKLFF.

The table lists this clone with a count of one. This chain links TRBV28 with TRBJ1-6, with 7 nucleotides matching TRBD1. Germline lookup yields CDR1 MDHEN and CDR2 SYDVKM. The length of the CDR3 is 15 residues. V gave up 5 bases and J gave up 5 bases; unmatched junction bases: 6. The CDR3 DNA reads as TGTGCCAGCAGTGTCGTCGACAGGGATAATTCACCCCTCCACTTT. Encoded protein: CASSVVDRDNSPLHF.

This sequence joins TRBV14 and TRBJ1-2, with 7 bases aligning to TRBD1. There are 15 residues in the CDR3. Trimming at V came to 3 bases and at J to 2 bases, leaving 6 bases not matched to a gene. CDR1 is SGHDN and CDR2 is FVKESK in the germline V gene. The CDR3 bases are TGTGCCAGCAGCCAGTTGACAGGGTCGAACTATGGCTACACCTTC. Translated, it gives CASSQLTGSNYGYTF. The whole variable domain, remainder taken from reference TRBV14 and TRBJ1-2, is EAGVTQFPSHSVIEKGQTVTLRCDPISGHDNLYWYRRVMGKEIKFLLHFVKESKQDESGMPNNRFLAERTGGTYSTLKVQPAELEDSGVYFCASSQLTGSNYGYTFGSGTRLTVV.

This sequence joins TRBV5-1 and TRBJ1-1, with a tentative D call TRBD1 (6 bases). V was trimmed by 0 bases and J by 4 bases, leaving 16 bases between them. Germline V gene sequence: CDR1 SGHRS, CDR2 YFSETQ. The CDR3 runs to 16 residues. The CDR3 loop is CASSLEAGAIGTEAFF. Here the CDR3 DNA reads TGCGCCAGCAGCTTGGAGGCAGGGGCGATCGGCACTGAAGCTTTCTTT. The variable domain in full, completed from reference TRBV5-1 and TRBJ1-1, reads KAGVTQTPRYLIKTRGQQVTLSCSPISGHRSVSWYQQTPGQGLQFLFEYFSETQRNKGNFPGRFSGRQFSNSRSEMNVSTLELGDSALYLCASSLEAGAIGTEAFFGQGTRLTVV.

The V and J genes are TRBV27 and TRBJ2-5; D may be TRBD1 or TRBD2 (6 bases each). Trimming cost V 5 bases and J 5 bases, with 24 bases left between them. Germline-derived CDR1 and CDR2 are MNHEY and SMNVEV (reference sequence). The CDR3 loop spans 17 amino acids. The CDR3 reads CASSATSGGLSYETQYF. CDR3 DNA: TGTGCCAGCAGTGCCACCTCTGGGGGGCTGAGTTACGAGACCCAGTACTTC.